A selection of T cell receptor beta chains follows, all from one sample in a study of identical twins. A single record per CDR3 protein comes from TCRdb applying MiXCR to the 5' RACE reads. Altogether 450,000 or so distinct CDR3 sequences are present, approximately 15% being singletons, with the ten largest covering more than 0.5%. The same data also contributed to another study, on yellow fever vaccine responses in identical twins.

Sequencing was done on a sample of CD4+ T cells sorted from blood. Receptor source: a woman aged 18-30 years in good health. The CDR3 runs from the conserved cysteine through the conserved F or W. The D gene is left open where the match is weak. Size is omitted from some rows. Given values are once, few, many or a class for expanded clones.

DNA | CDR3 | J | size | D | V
TGTGCCAGCAGCTTAGTGTTAGGTCAGGAGACCCAGTACTTC | CASSLVLGQETQYF | TRBJ2-5 | few | NA | TRBV7-6
TGTGCCAGCAAAAGGAGGCAGGGAAACACCGGGGAGCTGTTTTTT | CASKRRQGNTGELFF | TRBJ2-2 | NA | NA | TRBV21-1
TGCAGTGCTACCGGGACAGTCTCAGATACGCAGTATTTT | CSATGTVSDTQYF | TRBJ2-3 | NA | TRBD1 | TRBV20-1
TGCAGTGCGGACAGGGGGGGGAACACCGGGGAGCTGTTTTTT | CSADRGGNTGELFF | TRBJ2-2 | few | TRBD1 | TRBV20-1
TGCAGCGCGGCGGACAGGGTCGGGGGGGAGCAGTACTTC | CSAADRVGGEQYF | TRBJ2-7 | few | NA | TRBV29-1
TGTGCCAGCAAAAATGAAGCGGGGAGGGGAGAGACCCAGTACTTC | CASKNEAGRGETQYF | TRBJ2-5 | few | NA | TRBV21-1
TGTGCCAGTAGTATGCCGGGAAGCTCCTACAATGAGCAGTTCTTC | CASSMPGSSYNEQFF | TRBJ2-1 | NA | NA | TRBV19
TGTGCCAGCAGCCAAGGACGGACGCACTCAACTGGCAATGAGCAGTTCTTC | CASSQGRTHSTGNEQFF | TRBJ2-1 | few | NA | TRBV3-1
TGCAGCGTTCGGCAAACTAGCGCGAACGAGCAGTACTTC | CSVRQTSANEQYF | TRBJ2-7 | few | TRBD2 | TRBV29-1
TGTGCCTGGAGTCTGGGGGAGCCCTACGAGCAGTACTTC | CAWSLGEPYEQYF | TRBJ2-7 | once | NA | TRBV30
TGTGCCAGCATAAGAACAGCCTCCTACGAGCAGTACTTC | CASIRTASYEQYF | TRBJ2-7 | few | NA | TRBV6-2/TRBV6-3
TGTGCCAGCACCTTGGGGCCCCTAGACAAGTCCTCCTACGAGCAGTACTTC | CASTLGPLDKSSYEQYF | TRBJ2-7 | few | NA | TRBV5-5
TGTGCCAGCAGTTTGAGGCGGATATACAATGAGCAGTTCTTC | CASSLRRIYNEQFF | TRBJ2-1 | many | NA | TRBV27
TGTGCCAGCAGCCCGGTGGGCAGGGGGAGCACAGATACGCAGTATTTT | CASSPVGRGSTDTQYF | TRBJ2-3 | NA | TRBD1 | TRBV7-2
TGCGCCAGCACACTGACAGGGGATTGGACAGATACGCAGTATTTT | CASTLTGDWTDTQYF | TRBJ2-3 | few | TRBD1 | TRBV5-1
TGTGCCAGCAGCCAAGGCCCCGGGGGTAGAGTGTTC | CASSQGPGGRVF | TRBJ2-7 | few | NA | TRBV3-1
TGCAGTGCTAAGGCGGGAGGAGAGACCCAGTACTTC | CSAKAGGETQYF | TRBJ2-5 | NA | TRBD2 | TRBV20-1
TGTGCCAGCAGCCAAGGGATCCGAAACACCGGGGAGCTGTTTTTT | CASSQGIRNTGELFF | TRBJ2-2 | NA | NA | TRBV14
TGTGCCAGCAGGAGAGACAGGACCTCCTACGAGCAGTACTTC | CASRRDRTSYEQYF | TRBJ2-7 | few | NA | TRBV27
TGTGCCAGCAGCCAAGGGGTGTCAGCGGGAGAAGAGACCCAGTACTTC | CASSQGVSAGEETQYF | TRBJ2-5 | NA | TRBD2 | TRBV3-1
TGCGCCAGCAGCTTGAGCGGGGGGGTCCTCTACGAGCAGTACTTC | CASSLSGGVLYEQYF | TRBJ2-7 | many | TRBD2 | TRBV5-1
TGTGCCAGCAGCGCACAGGGCCCCATGAACAATGAGCAGTTCTTC | CASSAQGPMNNEQFF | TRBJ2-1 | NA | NA | TRBV11-1
TGTGCCAGCAGTTACGGGCAGGCCGGCAATCAGCCCCAGCATTTT | CASSYGQAGNQPQHF | TRBJ1-5 | NA | NA | TRBV6-2/TRBV6-3
TGTGCCAGCAAAGGGACAGGGGGCGGAGAGACCCAGTACTTC | CASKGTGGGETQYF | TRBJ2-5 | NA | TRBD1 | TRBV7-9
TGTGCCAGCAGTTTAAGGATCTCCTACGAGCAGTACTTC | CASSLRISYEQYF | TRBJ2-7 | NA | NA | TRBV12-3/TRBV12-4
TGTGCCAGCAGTTACTTTAGGGGCAACCAACCCTACGAGCAGTACTTC | CASSYFRGNQPYEQYF | TRBJ2-7 | NA | NA | TRBV6-2/TRBV6-3
TGTGCCAGCAGCCAAGTAGGATGGGACCGCCTATTGAACACTGAAGCTTTCTTT | CASSQVGWDRLLNTEAFF | TRBJ1-1 | NA | NA | TRBV14
TGTGCCAGCAGCGTAGCTGGGGCAAGGGAGCTGTTTTTT | CASSVAGARELFF | TRBJ2-2 | NA | NA | TRBV9
TGTGCCACCAGTACTTCGACAGACAGGGAGACTAACTATGGCTACACCTTC | CATSTSTDRETNYGYTF | TRBJ1-2 | NA | TRBD1 | TRBV6-5
TGCGCCAGCAGCTCACAGGGGGATGAGCAGTTCTTC | CASSSQGDEQFF | TRBJ2-1 | NA | TRBD1 | TRBV5-1
TGTGCCAGCAGTCCCCAACAGGGGCCCTATGGCTACACCTTC | CASSPQQGPYGYTF | TRBJ1-2 | NA | TRBD1 | TRBV6-1
TGCAGTGCTAGTGGCAACAGGGTAACCTCCGAGCAGTACTTC | CSASGNRVTSEQYF | TRBJ2-7 | few | NA | TRBV20-1
TGTGCCAGCAGCTTGGGGAGACAGGGCCCCAACTATGGCTACACCTTC | CASSLGRQGPNYGYTF | TRBJ1-2 | few | TRBD1 | TRBV7-2
TGTGCCAGCAGTGAAGGCTTAGGGGGAGGATTC | CASSEGLGGGF | TRBJ2-7 | NA | NA | TRBV6-1
TGTGCCAGCACCTCGGACCGCACAGATACGCAGTATTTT | CASTSDRTDTQYF | TRBJ2-3 | NA | NA | TRBV28
TGCGCCAGCAGCAGAGACCAGGCTAGCGGGGGCTACGAGCAGTACTTC | CASSRDQASGGYEQYF | TRBJ2-7 | NA | TRBD2 | TRBV4-3
TGTGCCAGCAGCCAAGGATGGCAAGGGGTGAACGAGCAGTACTTC | CASSQGWQGVNEQYF | TRBJ2-7 | few | NA | TRBV3-1
TGTGCCAGCAGGGCCACAATGTTGCGGAATGAGCAGTTCTTC | CASRATMLRNEQFF | TRBJ2-1 | many | NA | TRBV2
TGTGCCAGCAGTTCCATTCCCCAGGACGGGACTTTATTACGTAACATTCAGTACTTC | CASSSIPQDGTLLRNIQYF | TRBJ2-4 | NA | NA | TRBV6-2/TRBV6-3
TGCAGTGCTAGAGAGGTTTGGGACAGCAACACTGAAGCTTTCTTT | CSAREVWDSNTEAFF | TRBJ1-1 | few | TRBD1 | TRBV20-1
TGTGCCAGCAGCAGGGAGATTGGGTCCTACGAGCAGTACTTC | CASSREIGSYEQYF | TRBJ2-7 | few | NA | TRBV14
TGTGCCAGCAGTCCTGGGGGGGGGGGCCCCTACGAGCAGTACTTC | CASSPGGGGPYEQYF | TRBJ2-7 | few | NA | TRBV6-1
TGCGCCAGCAGCCAAGAATTGGGGGGTGGGTCCGGGGAGCTGTTTTTT | CASSQELGGGSGELFF | TRBJ2-2 | few | NA | TRBV4-3
TGTGCCAGCAGCTTGAGCCTAACAGATACGCAGTATTTT | CASSLSLTDTQYF | TRBJ2-3 | NA | NA | TRBV5-4
TGTGCCAGCAACCTAGCGGGAGGCCATGAGACCCAGTACTTC | CASNLAGGHETQYF | TRBJ2-5 | few | TRBD2 | TRBV7-9
TGTGCCAGCAGTCGGGGGACAGGGACGCCAGGGGTAGATACGCAGTATTTT | CASSRGTGTPGVDTQYF | TRBJ2-3 | NA | TRBD1 | TRBV6-1
TGTGCCAGCAGTTTCAGTGGCAAGCGACAGAACCAAGAGACCCAGTACTTC | CASSFSGKRQNQETQYF | TRBJ2-5 | few | NA | TRBV12-3/TRBV12-4
TGCGCCAGCAGCTTGCGCTCTACCGGAGGCGAGCAGTACTTC | CASSLRSTGGEQYF | TRBJ2-7 | few | NA | TRBV5-1
TGTGCCACCAGTGACGCAGGGGGTGGACAGCCCCAGCATTTT | CATSDAGGGQPQHF | TRBJ1-5 | few | TRBD1 | TRBV24-1
TGTGCCAGCAGCTTAGGACAGGGTGACTACAATGAGCAGTTCTTC | CASSLGQGDYNEQFF | TRBJ2-1 | few | TRBD1 | TRBV5-5
TGCGCCAGCAGCTTGATACAGGGATCGGTCACCGGGGAGCTGTTTTTT | CASSLIQGSVTGELFF | TRBJ2-2 | NA | NA | TRBV5-1
TGCAGTGTCTCCGCGTTAGCGGGGGGGTACGAGCAGTACTTC | CSVSALAGGYEQYF | TRBJ2-7 | NA | TRBD2 | TRBV20-1